The entry that follows covers one TCR beta chain sequence. It has no known antigen specificity. No much larger clone exists at a distance of one base, and base qualities are not known. The ophthalmopathy patients had moderately to severely active disease, with a Clinical Activity Score of 3 or higher, a NOSPECS grade of 4 or higher, and a disease duration of less than 3 months. Patients were excluded if they had other autoimmune diseases, uncontrolled infections, pregnancy or lactation. Diagnosis was based on clinical symptoms, serum thyroxine, TRAb, thyroid ultrasound and orbital computed tomography. PBMCs were isolated from more than 9 ml of fresh peripheral blood by Ficoll-Paque density gradient centrifugation. Trizol reagent was used to extract the total RNA, and its quality was then checked on an Agilent 2100 Bioanalyzer. This sample is drawn from a study of Graves' ophthalmopathy and Graves' hyperthyroidism listed by TCRdb under 2018. Describing the broader study: Peripheral blood was collected before any treatment was given, at the time of initial diagnosis. The study used signatures of the TCR beta repertoire to tell Graves' ophthalmopathy apart from Graves' hyperthyroidism and to predict which patients would progress to ophthalmopathy. In total, 135 blood samples were TCR-sequenced: 43 ophthalmopathy, 80 or so hyperthyroidism and roughly 17 hyperthyroidism-to-ophthalmopathy patients. To explore V-J signatures that distinguish ophthalmopathy from hyperthyroidism, a discovery set of 100 patients was enrolled, made up of 40 to 45 with ophthalmopathy and 57 with stable hyperthyroidism. An independent validation cohort was composed of some 18 hyperthyroidism patients and 15 to 17 patients who later progressed from hyperthyroidism to ophthalmopathy. T-cell repertoires of thyroid tissue and blood were compared in over 5 hyperthyroidism patients. Following sample collection, hyperthyroidism patients were given methimazole at a starting dose of 30 mg daily, and ophthalmopathy patients were given high-dose intravenous methylprednisolone.

TCR beta CDR3 regions were amplified from RNA transcripts for repertoire sequencing. The first round was an RT-PCR using HTBI primers with the Qiagen OneStep RT-PCR kit, and this first round was followed by a second-round multiplex PCR, then size selection and purification. Sequencing of the libraries was carried out on an Illumina HiSeq2000 in paired-end mode with 100 bp reads. For the original study's pipeline: SOAPnuke was used for read processing, and reads with adapters, uncalled bases, a mean Phred below 15, or no exact constant-primer or identifier match were discarded. COPE v1.2.5 was used to merge the high-quality paired reads. Unique nucleotide sequences were defined as clonotypes and aligned to IMGT TRB V, D and J references using MiTCR v1.1. Analysis was restricted to V-J combinations with a frequency above 0.0001, which covered over 98% of repertoires. For each V-J combination, a TCR clonal expansion and chaos score was defined as F50 clonal expansion divided by the chaos observed in the TCRdist matrix. Features were reduced by Welch's t-statistics and random forest to approximately 12 V-J combinations, which fed a naive Bayes classifier. The Morisita-Horn index was used to measure how similar the thyroid and blood repertoires were. TCRdb trimmed public reads at Q25 via fastp, called clones via MiXCR and kept in-frame beta chains. When rows share a CDR3 protein, they turn into one entry using the most common DNA and genes. The authors' filters were not applied to this entry. This sample comprises around 660,000 distinct CDR3 sequences, over 40% of them detected only once. Of the sample, roughly 3% is held by the ten largest clones.

The CDR3 sequence holds 14 residues, the cysteine and phenylalanine included. The DNA shown is the 42-base CDR3, in frame from base 1. Based on the germline V gene, the CDR1 and CDR2 sequences are SGDLS and YYNGEE. The germline ends are 17 bases apart after V is trimmed by 7 bases and J by 3 bases. The research as a whole found: Most of the expanded thyroid clonotypes with a frequency above 0.001 were also detected in blood, and it was suggested that the thyroid immune response may be reflected by blood repertoires. No statistical method was used to predetermine the sample size, and group allocation was not hidden from the investigators. Ophthalmopathy was separated from stable hyperthyroidism by the 13-signature model with roughly 90% sensitivity and around 81% specificity in cross-validation and with 80%/75% in the test set. In validation, the model predicted ophthalmopathy progression with 70.59% sensitivity and about 73% specificity; more than ten predicted patients were CT-confirmed with GO in a median of around 6 months.

The sequence joins TRBV9 to TRBJ2-7; the D gene is perhaps TRBD1, from 5 matching bases. This receptor was taken from an adult man with Graves' ophthalmopathy. Sequencing was performed on peripheral blood. The CDR3 is CASSPRQTFYEQYF. The nucleotide sequence reads TGTGCCAGCTCACCAAGACAGACTTTCTACGAGCAGTACTTC.